The next 27 T cell receptor beta chains were all read from a single sample in a study of T cells in localized non-small cell lung cancer. Sequencing was performed with immunoSEQ multiplex PCR; in TCRdb, only in-frame clones are kept and a portion is missing. Counted here are over 2,000 clones, around 22% occurring once; the ten biggest clones make up about 20%. The sample was normal lung tissue next to the tumor, taken before any cancer treatment. The receptors shown here come from a male donor at least 60 years old with stage I lung adenocarcinoma.

The V gene is TRBV30, the J gene TRBJ1-2; TRBD1 aligns across 7 bases. Losses at the gene ends were 4 bases for V and 4 bases for J; bases not matched to a gene: 6. The V gene's germline CDR1 is GTSNPN and CDR2 SVGIG (reference sequence). The CDR3 is 13 residues long. In nucleotides, the CDR3 is TGTGCCTGGAATCGGGACAGACCCTATGGCTACACCTTC. Protein sequence: CAWNRDRPYGYTF.

The chain has TRBV30 and TRBJ1-2; D perhaps matches TRBD1 (5 bases). Trimming pared 3 bases from V and 2 bases from J, leaving 16 bases between. The CDR3 contains 15 residues. CDR1 and CDR2 from the germline V gene are GTSNPN and SVGIG (reference sequence). CDR3 bases: TGTGCCTGGAGCGGAATTCTTCAGGGAAACTATGGCTACACCTTC. Residues: CAWSGILQGNYGYTF.

This clone is hyperexpanded by share. The chain uses TRBV6-8 and TRBJ1-1; tentatively, D is TRBD1 (5 bases). CDR3 length equals 15 residues. Trimming cost V 4 bases and J 2 bases, with 14 bases left between them. From germline, CDR1 is MNHGY and CDR2 SAAAGT. CDR3 residues: CASSFTGTTNTEAFF. In nucleotides, the CDR3 is TGTGCCAGCAGTTTTACCGGGACCACTAACACTGAAGCTTTCTTT.

This chain joins TRBV6-8 and TRBJ2-7; 9 bases are shared with TRBD2. Unmatched junction bases numbered 12, after V lost 6 bases and J lost 9 bases. Germline loops: CDR1 MNHGY, CDR2 SAAAGT. This CDR3 has 14 residues. CDR3 loop: CASSEIAGVRAQYF. DNA of the CDR3: TGTGCCAGCAGCGAAATAGCGGGAGTCCGGGCGCAGTACTTC.

This clone turned up a few times. The genes are TRBV5-1 and TRBJ1-5; D is undetermined. Per the germline V gene, CDR1 is SGHRS and CDR2 is YFSETQ. This CDR3 is built from 15 residues. V lost 3 bases and J 8 bases, leaving 18 bases between the germline ends. DNA of the CDR3: TGCGCCAGCAGCTCTGGGCGGGCCAGCGGGGAGCCCCAGCATTTT. Translating it yields CASSSGRASGEPQHF.

This clone has only a few counts. This chain uses TRBV23-1 with TRBJ2-7; 11 bases line up with TRBD1. TRBV23-1 is an ORF for which the function is uncertain. J lost 1 base, V lost 6 bases, and 8 bases had no gene match. CDR3 size: 16 residues. In DNA form, the CDR3 reads TGCGCCAGCAGCCAAGAGGGACAGGGGGGTTCCTACGAGCAGTACTTC. Translation gives CASSQEGQGGSYEQYF.

This clone was seen a handful of times. The V gene is TRBV11-3, the J gene TRBJ2-1; TRBD2 matches 7 bases. Per germline, CDR1 SGHNT and CDR2 YENEEA. The ends lost 1 base at V and 0 bases at J; junction bases unmatched: 0. This CDR3 is built from 15 residues. The CDR3 region is CASSLGTSSYNEQFF. The CDR3 bases are TGTGCCAGCAGCTTAGGGACTAGCTCCTACAATGAGCAGTTCTTC. Looking up the rest from reference TRBV11-3 and TRBJ2-1 gives the full variable domain: EAGVVQSPRYKIIEKKQPVAFWCNPISGHNTLYWYLQNLGQGPELLIRYENEEAVDDSQLPKDRFSAERLKGVDSTLKIQPAELGDSAVYLCASSLGTSSYNEQFFGPGTRLTVL.

This clone has just a few counts. The V and J genes are TRBV18 and TRBJ1-1; D possibly corresponds to TRBD1 (5 bases). Trimming took 4 bases from V and 8 from J, leaving 11 bases between them. The CDR3 sequence is 12 residues long. In germline, CDR1 is KGHSH, CDR2 LQKENI. DNA for the CDR3: TGTGCCAGCTCACATGACAGAGACGAAGCTTTCTTT. Its translation: CASSHDRDEAFF.

The chain uses TRBV5-1 and TRBJ2-1; the D gene is possibly TRBD1 (5 bases). Germline CDR1 reads SGHRS; CDR2 reads YFSETQ. The CDR3 consists of 17 residues. V lost 4 bases to trimming and J lost 7 bases, with 24 bases between them. The CDR3 spells CASSPGYPWASANEQFF. The CDR3 bases are TGCGCCAGCAGCCCAGGGTATCCCTGGGCCAGCGCGAATGAGCAGTTCTTC.

This sequence joins TRBV7-8 and TRBJ1-4; 8 positions agree with TRBD1. The CDR3 spans 16 residues. Germline CDR1 is SGHVS and CDR2 is FQNEAQ. V trimming: 5 bases; J trimming: 0 bases; junction bases outside the gene matches: 5. The DNA of the CDR3 is TGTGCCAGCAGCCAACAGGGGGGGGCAACTAATGAAAAACTGTTTTTT. This translates into CASSQQGGATNEKLFF.

This clone is labeled large. The sample carries other DNA sequences with the same CDR3. The J gene is TRBJ1-3, the V gene TRBV11-3; 7 bases are shared with TRBD1. Germline trimming cut 5 bases from V and 2 bases from J; bases unmatched to any gene: 6. CDR1 and CDR2 from the germline V gene are SGHNT and YENEEA. This CDR3 has 15 amino acids. CDR3 loop: CASSPGGSPGNTIYF. The CDR3 DNA follows: TGTGCCAGCAGCCCAGGGGGGTCTCCTGGAAACACCATATATTTT. Drawing the rest from reference TRBV11-3 and TRBJ1-3, the complete variable domain is EAGVVQSPRYKIIEKKQPVAFWCNPISGHNTLYWYLQNLGQGPELLIRYENEEAVDDSQLPKDRFSAERLKGVDSTLKIQPAELGDSAVYLCASSPGGSPGNTIYFGEGSWLTVV.

This clone was seen a handful of times. The rearrangement joins TRBV28 to TRBJ1-5, with D perhaps TRBD1 (6 bases). The V and J ends lost 6 bases and 0 bases respectively, with 15 bases between them. Germline loops: CDR1 MDHEN, CDR2 SYDVKM. The length of the CDR3 is 16 residues. The CDR3 here is CASSPGGRDSNQPQHF. The DNA of the CDR3 is TGTGCCAGCAGCCCTGGGGGCAGGGATAGCAATCAGCCCCAGCATTTT.

The chain couples TRBV19 to TRBJ1-1, with D possibly TRBD1 on 5 matching bases. Between the trimmed V and J ends, which lost 2 bases and 3 bases, there was a span of 13 bases. CDR3 length: 15 residues. Germline CDR1 LNHDA, CDR2 SQIVND (reference sequence). CDR3 in DNA: TGTGCCAGTAGTATAATGGGGAAAGGGGACACTGAAGCTTTCTTT. Residues: CASSIMGKGDTEAFF.

This chain links TRBV19 with TRBJ2-1, with D maybe TRBD1 (5 bases). In germline, CDR1 is LNHDA, CDR2 SQIVND (reference sequence). This CDR3 is 19 amino acids long. The V gene lost 1 base and the J gene lost 0 bases, with 19 bases spanning the gap. The CDR3 coding sequence is TGTGCCAGTAGTATAGGCGGACACGTTGAAAAGAGCTCCTACAATGAGCAGTTCTTC. Translating gives CASSIGGHVEKSSYNEQFF.

This clone has just a few counts. This sequence joins TRBV18 and TRBJ1-1; D may be TRBD1 (5 bases). V was clipped by 3 bases and J by 4 bases, with 18 bases between them. Germline CDR1 KGHSH, CDR2 LQKENI. This CDR3 spans 16 amino acids. The CDR3 nucleotides read TGTGCCAGCTCACCTATCCCCAGGGCTGGCGGCACTGAAGCTTTCTTT. As protein: CASSPIPRAGGTEAFF.

This chain links TRBV19 with TRBJ2-3, with D uncertain. The CDR3 has 14 residues. Germline V lookup: CDR1 LNHDA, CDR2 SQIVND (reference sequence). Between the trimmed V and J ends, which lost 7 bases and 2 bases, there was a span of 13 bases. CDR3 coding DNA: TGTGCCAGTAAACTGAAGTTTTACACAGATACGCAGTATTTT. Amino acid sequence: CASKLKFYTDTQYF.

This clone appeared a few times. V is TRBV11-3 and J is TRBJ2-1; 8 bases are shared with TRBD1. Germline CDR1 and CDR2: SGHNT and YENEEA. With 3 bases clipped from V and 5 bases from J, the junction kept 9 bases outside the gene matches. This CDR3 is 16 amino acids long. Here the CDR3 reads CASSLFHRDRHNEQFF. CDR3 sequence (DNA): TGTGCCAGCAGCTTGTTCCATCGGGACAGGCACAATGAGCAGTTCTTC.

The rearrangement links TRBV5-1 to TRBJ2-3; perhaps TRBD2 as D (6 bases). Trimming pared 2 bases from V and 3 bases from J, leaving 10 bases between. The CDR3 totals 14 residues. The germline CDR1 and CDR2 sequences are SGHRS and YFSETQ. The CDR3 DNA sequence: TGCGCCAGCAGCTTCCTGGGACTTACAGATACGCAGTATTTT. Amino acids: CASSFLGLTDTQYF.

This chain connects TRBV30 to TRBJ2-3; TRBD1 agrees at 7 bases. Trimming at V came to 5 bases and at J to 2 bases, leaving 10 bases not matched to a gene. The CDR3 contains 15 residues. Germline V gives CDR1 GTSNPN, CDR2 SVGIG (reference sequence). The CDR3 DNA reads as TGTGCCTGGGGGACCTCGACAGGGCCCACAGATACGCAGTATTTT. Translation gives CAWGTSTGPTDTQYF.

The chain joins TRBV19 to TRBJ1-2; TRBD1 agrees at 7 bases. The CDR3 runs to 15 residues. With 5 bases clipped from V and 4 bases from J, the junction kept 10 bases outside the gene matches. CDR1 and CDR2 from the germline V gene are LNHDA and SQIVND (reference sequence). Written as DNA, the CDR3 is TGTGCCAGTAGTCCGGGGACAGCTACGGGCTATGGCTACACCTTC. Protein product: CASSPGTATGYGYTF.

This chain joins TRBV9 and TRBJ1-2; D is uncertain. This CDR3 has 15 residues. The germline V and J ends were trimmed by 4 bases and 5 bases, with 18 bases remaining between them. The germline V gene encodes CDR1 SGDLS and CDR2 YYNGEE. This chain's CDR3 is CASSSHLTGEYGYTF. The CDR3, as DNA: TGTGCCAGCAGCTCACACCTCACCGGGGAATATGGCTACACCTTC.

The J gene is TRBJ1-5, the V gene TRBV2, with 12 bases matching TRBD1. Germline V lookup: CDR1 SNHLY, CDR2 FYNNEI. The CDR3 runs 16 residues. The V and J ends lost 6 bases and 4 bases, in that order; junction bases with no gene match: 7. The chain's CDR3 is CASRSPGQGANQPQHF. The CDR3 DNA follows: TGTGCCAGCAGGTCCCCGGGACAGGGGGCAAATCAGCCCCAGCATTTT.

This chain links TRBV19 with TRBJ1-1, with 11 bases lining up with TRBD1. CDR3 length equals 15 residues. J gave up 5 bases and V 8 bases, and 10 bases lay outside the gene matches. Germline CDR1 is LNHDA and CDR2 is SQIVND (reference sequence). The CDR3 DNA follows: TGTGCCAGTTGCTCTCGGACAGGGGGCAGAACTGAAGCTTTCTTT. As protein: CASCSRTGGRTEAFF.

V gene TRBV11-3 combines with J gene TRBJ1-1; 10 nucleotides agree with TRBD1. J was trimmed by 1 base and V by 3 bases; bases with no gene match: 2. Germline V gives CDR1 SGHNT, CDR2 YENEEA. The CDR3 is 15 amino acids. Written as DNA, the CDR3 is TGTGCCAGCAGCTTGGGGACAGGGGAGAACACTGAAGCTTTCTTT. Its translation: CASSLGTGENTEAFF.

This clone is judged medium-sized. The chain has TRBV9 and TRBJ1-1; no clear D. The CDR3 contains 14 residues. Trimming took 0 bases from V and 2 from J, leaving 8 bases between them. CDR1 and CDR2 (germline): SGDLS, YYNGEE. Here the CDR3 reads CASSVGSLNTEAFF. The DNA for the CDR3 is TGTGCCAGCAGCGTAGGGAGTTTAAACACTGAAGCTTTCTTT.

This clone was picked up a small number of times. CDR3 loop: CASGSVTEAFF. As DNA, the CDR3 is TGTGCCAGCGGGTCCGTCACTGAAGCTTTCTTT. The chain has TRBV6-7 and TRBJ1-1; no firm D call. TRBV6-7 counts as an open reading frame of uncertain function. The length of the CDR3 is 11 residues. V was cut by 8 bases and J by 4 bases, with 8 bases left in between.

CDR3 region: CASGGAGLAGVGGETQYF. CDR3 in DNA: TGTGCTAGTGGCGGGGCGGGACTAGCGGGAGTTGGGGGAGAGACCCAGTACTTC. The chain has TRBV12-5 and TRBJ2-5; 14 bases are a match to TRBD2. The CDR3 spans 18 residues. Looked up from germline, CDR1 is LGHNT and CDR2 is FRNRAP. After removal of 6 bases from V and 4 bases from J, the junction contained 13 bases not matched to a gene.